These 30 T cell receptor beta chains came from one sample sequenced in a study of shared clonotypes between healthy human individuals. Method: immunoSEQ multiplex PCR; TCRdb's copy keeps in-frame clones and lacks some. The profile shows about 2 million clones, about 95% of them singletons. Naive CD8 cells lacked CD45RO, underwent positive selection for CCR7 and left out terminally differentiated effector memory CD45RA+ cells. The source material was naive CD8+ T cells sorted from blood. These receptors originate from a man aged 18-30 years in good health.

The gene calls are TRBV10-3 and TRBJ1-1, with D uncertain. Germline values: CDR1 ENHRY, CDR2 SYGVKD. Deletions cut 1 base from V and 1 base from J, with 10 bases between. The CDR3 totals 15 residues. The CDR3 reads CAISEFTEENTEAFF. In DNA, the CDR3 is TGTGCCATCAGTGAGTTTACAGAAGAGAACACTGAAGCTTTCTTT.

This clone was recorded once. V and J are TRBV14 and TRBJ1-6, with D perhaps TRBD1 (6 bases). CDR1 SGHDN and CDR2 FVKESK come from the germline V gene. The CDR3 spans 15 residues. Trimming shortened V by 4 bases and J by 10 bases, and 17 bases separated the two germline ends. The CDR3 loop reads CASSPRTGMGSPLHF. CDR3 nucleotide sequence: TGTGCCAGCAGCCCGCGAACAGGGATGGGGTCACCCCTCCACTTT.

The V and J genes are TRBV6-6 and TRBJ1-5; TRBD1 agrees at 7 bases. The CDR3 spans 14 residues. The germline V gene has CDR1 MNHNY and CDR2 SVGAGI (reference sequence). Trimming removed 7 bases from V and 8 bases from J; junction bases left unmatched: 11. CDR3 in amino acids: CASKGEQGIEPQHF. The CDR3, as DNA: TGTGCCAGCAAGGGGGAACAGGGGATTGAGCCCCAGCATTTT.

J is TRBJ2-7 and V is TRBV7-9, with D perhaps given as TRBD1 or TRBD2 (5 bases each). Germline values: CDR1 SEHNR, CDR2 FQNEAQ (reference sequence). The CDR3 loop spans 16 amino acids. Trimming took off 4 bases at V and 2 bases at J, with 18 bases between the two ends. CDR3 protein: CASSYPRSGAPYEQYF. In DNA form, the CDR3 reads TGTGCCAGCAGCTACCCACGGTCCGGGGCTCCCTACGAGCAGTACTTC. The full variable domain, its missing parts supplied by reference TRBV7-9 and TRBJ2-7, is DTGVSQNPRHKITKRGQNVTFRCDPISEHNRLYWYRQTLGQGPEFLTYFQNEAQLEKSRLLSDRFSAERPKGSFSTLEIQRTEQGDSAMYLCASSYPRSGAPYEQYFGPGTRLTVT.

The rearrangement joins TRBV25-1 to TRBJ2-5; TRBD1 agrees at 10 bases. Germline CDR1 is MGHDK and CDR2 is SYGVNS. The CDR3 consists of 18 residues. V lost 3 bases, J lost 1 base, and 11 bases stayed unmatched. Here the CDR3 DNA reads TGTGCCAGCAGTGACCCCCCCTTCGGGACAGGGGTCCAAGAGACCCAGTACTTC. It codes for CASSDPPFGTGVQETQYF.

Notes on this clone: In the same sample, other DNA sequences code for this CDR3. CDR3 loop: CASSQERTGTYEQYF. The CDR3 DNA is TGCGCCAGCAGCCAAGAAAGGACAGGGACATACGAGCAGTACTTC. V is TRBV4-1 and J is TRBJ2-7; 8 bases agree with TRBD1. Germline V gives CDR1 MGHRA, CDR2 YSYEKL. The CDR3 has 15 residues. The trim removed 0 bases at V and 4 bases at J, leaving 5 bases unmatched.

This chain joins TRBV6-5 and TRBJ1-2; a weak D match, TRBD1 (6 bases). Germline assignment: CDR1 MNHEY and CDR2 SVGAGI. V was clipped by 5 bases and J by 6 bases, with 13 bases between them. The CDR3 extends over 13 amino acids. In DNA form, the CDR3 reads TGTGCCAGCAGTGTACAGGGATACGATGGCTACACCTTC. It encodes CASSVQGYDGYTF.

The chain uses TRBV21-1 and TRBJ2-5; the DNA was not compared with TRBD1, the D call given in the table. TRBV21-1 is shown as a pseudogene. This CDR3 has 18 residues. CDR3 sequence: CASTSTRTASFPQETQYF. For the CDR3, the DNA is TGTGCCAGCACCTCAACCAGGACAGCGTCGTTTCCCCAAGAGACCCAGTACTTC.

V and J are TRBV6-5 and TRBJ2-2; D not certain. The CDR3 runs to 14 residues. The germline V and J ends were trimmed by 2 bases and 3 bases, with 7 bases remaining between them. Germline assignment: CDR1 MNHEY and CDR2 SVGAGI. The CDR3 sequence: CASSYGSDTGELFF. CDR3 sequence (DNA): TGTGCCAGCAGTTACGGGTCTGACACCGGGGAGCTGTTTTTT.

The chain links TRBV6-5 to TRBJ2-7, with a tentative D call TRBD2 (5 bases). Germline V CDR1 and CDR2: MNHEY, SVGAGI. The CDR3 is 15 residues long. V lost 2 bases and J 0 bases, leaving 11 bases between the germline ends. For the CDR3, the DNA is TGTGCCAGCAGTTACGGTGAGGGAAGCTCCTACGAGCAGTACTTC. Translation: CASSYGEGSSYEQYF.

This chain joins TRBV5-1 and TRBJ1-1; 10 nucleotides match TRBD1. This CDR3 comprises 14 residues. Germline assignment: CDR1 SGHRS and CDR2 YFSETQ. V shed 4 bases, J shed 4 bases, and the junction held 4 bases outside the gene matches. The CDR3 reads CASSQDRGITEAFF. In nucleotides, the CDR3 is TGCGCCAGCAGCCAGGACAGGGGGATCACTGAAGCTTTCTTT. Combining the CDR3 with reference TRBV5-1 and TRBJ1-1 gives the whole variable domain KAGVTQTPRYLIKTRGQQVTLSCSPISGHRSVSWYQQTPGQGLQFLFEYFSETQRNKGNFPGRFSGRQFSNSRSEMNVSTLELGDSALYLCASSQDRGITEAFFGQGTRLTVV.

V is TRBV6-5 and J is TRBJ1-2; D is undetermined. Germline V gene sequence: CDR1 MNHEY, CDR2 SVGAGI. The CDR3 is 15 amino acids. Trimming cost V 0 bases and J 0 bases, with 8 bases left between them. The DNA of the CDR3 is TGTGCCAGCAGTTACTCGGTGGATTCTAACTATGGCTACACCTTC. Protein sequence: CASSYSVDSNYGYTF.

The chain recombines TRBV4-3 with TRBJ2-7, with 7 bases lining up with TRBD1. V dropped 0 bases and J dropped 2; count of bases not matched to a gene: 1. The CDR3 contains 14 residues. Germline values: CDR1 LGHNA, CDR2 YSLEER. The CDR3 DNA reads TGCGCCAGCAGCCAAGAGGACAGGCCCTACGAGCAGTACTTC. Its protein is CASSQEDRPYEQYF.

DNA of the CDR3: TGTGCCTGCGACAGGGTTAAGGGGGATGAAAAACTGTTTTTT. It is translated as CACDRVKGDEKLFF. The chain uses TRBV21-1 and TRBJ1-4; the table's D call TRBD1 went unverified against the DNA. TRBV21-1 is flagged as a pseudogene. This CDR3 has 14 amino acids.

This rearrangement joins TRBV5-1 to TRBJ2-3; 10 positions match TRBD2. The germline V gene encodes CDR1 SGHRS and CDR2 YFSETQ. The CDR3 totals 15 residues. The V segment lost 4 bases and the J segment 1 base; nucleotides outside the gene matches: 3. The CDR3 loop reads CASSTGTSGTDTQYF. The CDR3 DNA reads TGCGCCAGCAGCACAGGGACTAGCGGCACAGATACGCAGTATTTT.

The chain couples TRBV6-4 to TRBJ2-2, with 9 bases that match TRBD1. CDR1 MRHNA and CDR2 SNTAGT come from the germline V gene. V lost 2 bases, J lost 6 bases, and 7 bases stayed unmatched. The CDR3 has 16 residues. CDR3 protein: CASSDGRTGVPGELFF. The CDR3 DNA sequence: TGTGCCAGCAGTGACGGTCGGACAGGGGTACCCGGGGAGCTGTTTTTT.

This rearrangement joins TRBV11-3 to TRBJ2-3; TRBD2 matches at 10 bases. With V trimmed by 2 bases and J by 6 bases, 5 bases remained unmatched. The CDR3 length is 15 residues. Per germline, CDR1 SGHNT and CDR2 YENEEA. CDR3 residues: CASSLTSGVRDTQYF. The CDR3 DNA reads TGTGCCAGCAGCTTAACTAGCGGGGTGAGGGATACGCAGTATTTT.

This chain connects TRBV11-2 to TRBJ1-1, with TRBD1 as a possible D gene (5 bases). The germline V gene encodes CDR1 SGHAT and CDR2 FQNNGV. This CDR3 contains 15 residues. V dropped 5 bases and J dropped 6 bases, with 19 bases sitting between them. CDR3 in DNA: TGTGCCAGCAGCCCCCCGCCAGACAGAATATCTGAAGCTTTCTTT. The encoded protein is CASSPPPDRISEAFF.

The rearrangement uses TRBV7-2 and TRBJ2-7; possibly TRBD1 for D (6 bases). The V end lost 6 bases, the J end lost 3 bases, and 18 bases lay between the germline ends. Germline assignment: CDR1 SGHTA and CDR2 FQGNSA. The CDR3 consists of 15 residues. This CDR3 is CASSFGQFQFYEQYF. The CDR3 coding sequence is TGTGCCAGCAGTTTTGGACAGTTTCAATTCTACGAGCAGTACTTC.

The count of this clone is one. The CDR3: CASSPTWDTTYNEQFF. The CDR3 DNA reads as TGTGCCAGCAGCCCCACCTGGGACACGACCTACAATGAGCAGTTCTTC. This chain uses TRBV11-2 with TRBJ2-1; the D gene is possibly TRBD1 (6 bases). The CDR3 length is 16 residues. V was pared by 5 bases and J by 2 bases, with 16 bases between. From germline, CDR1 is SGHAT and CDR2 FQNNGV. Using reference TRBV11-2 and TRBJ2-1 for the parts outside the CDR3, the full variable domain is EAGVAQSPRYKIIEKRQSVAFWCNPISGHATLYWYQQILGQGPKLLIQFQNNGVVDDSQLPKDRFSAERLKGVDSTLKIQPAKLEDSAVYLCASSPTWDTTYNEQFFGPGTRLTVL.

The V and J genes are TRBV19 and TRBJ2-2; D ambiguous. The germline V and J ends were trimmed by 2 bases and 5 bases, with 15 bases remaining between them. Looked up from germline, CDR1 is LNHDA and CDR2 is SQIVND (reference sequence). The CDR3 runs 16 residues. CDR3 loop: CASSIRETLRTGELFF. In DNA form, the CDR3 reads TGTGCCAGTAGTATAAGGGAAACCCTGAGAACCGGGGAGCTGTTTTTT.

The genes are TRBV11-2 and TRBJ2-2; either TRBD1 or TRBD2 may fit D (5 bases each). Between the trimmed V and J ends, which lost 0 bases and 1 base, there was a span of 15 bases. The CDR3 consists of 18 residues. Germline lookup yields CDR1 SGHAT and CDR2 FQNNGV. The CDR3 loop is CASSLDGGWAKNTGELFF. CDR3 sequence (DNA): TGTGCCAGCAGCTTAGATGGGGGTTGGGCCAAGAACACCGGGGAGCTGTTTTTT.

The J gene is TRBJ2-1, the V gene TRBV7-9; D is possibly TRBD2 (5 bases). Per the germline V gene, CDR1 is SEHNR and CDR2 is FQNEAQ (reference sequence). V dropped 6 bases and J dropped 8 bases, with 20 bases sitting between them. The CDR3 has 15 amino acids. The CDR3 region is CASRPEAAPTHEQFF. CDR3 coding DNA: TGTGCCAGCAGACCGGAGGCGGCACCAACCCATGAGCAGTTCTTC.

This chain links TRBV5-1 with TRBJ2-3, with 8 bases aligning to TRBD2. V lost 7 bases and J lost 7; bases outside the gene matches: 8. The germline gives CDR1 SGHRS, CDR2 YFSETQ. This CDR3 has 13 amino acids. The CDR3 loop reads CASSAGEFYTQYF. The CDR3, as DNA: TGCGCCAGCTCAGCGGGGGAGTTTTATACGCAGTATTTT. Together with reference TRBV5-1 and TRBJ2-3, the CDR3 gives the full variable domain: KAGVTQTPRYLIKTRGQQVTLSCSPISGHRSVSWYQQTPGQGLQFLFEYFSETQRNKGNFPGRFSGRQFSNSRSEMNVSTLELGDSALYLCASSAGEFYTQYFGPGTRLTVL.

The chain carries TRBV19 and TRBJ1-1; D gene ambiguous. This CDR3 region has 13 residues. CDR1 and CDR2 from the germline V gene are LNHDA and SQIVND (reference sequence). The V and J ends lost 1 base and 6 bases respectively, with 9 bases between them. The CDR3 loop reads CASSIGSGAEAFF. CDR3 nucleotides: TGTGCCAGTAGTATAGGGTCCGGGGCTGAAGCTTTCTTT.

V and J are TRBV7-2 and TRBJ2-7, with 12 bases that match TRBD2. CDR1 is SGHTA and CDR2 is FQGNSA in the germline V gene. The V gene end was trimmed by 5 bases and the J gene end by 2 bases; junction bases not matched to a gene: 4. The CDR3 is 15 residues long. CDR3 sequence (DNA): TGTGCCAGCAGCCGAGGACTAGCGGGAACCTACGAGCAGTACTTC. This codes for CASSRGLAGTYEQYF.

The rearrangement joins TRBV6-4 to TRBJ2-7; D assignment may be TRBD1 or TRBD2 (5 bases each). The CDR3 is 14 amino acids. CDR1 and CDR2 (germline): MRHNA, SNTAGT. V was trimmed by 9 bases and J by 6 bases, leaving 21 bases between them. CDR3 in DNA: TGTGCCAGTACGACAGCGGCAGAATCTCGCGAGCAGTACTTC. Protein sequence: CASTTAAESREQYF.

Concerning this clone: This same CDR3 is encoded by further DNA sequences in the sample. V and J are TRBV6-5 and TRBJ2-7; D gene unclear. Germline V gene data show CDR1 as MNHEY and CDR2 as SVGAGI. The CDR3 runs 13 residues. Trimming took 0 bases from V and 4 from J, leaving 7 bases between them. The CDR3 region has the DNA TGTGCCAGCAGTTACTCGGCGGTTTACGAGCAGTACTTC. This sequence encodes CASSYSAVYEQYF.

The rearrangement links TRBV18 to TRBJ1-2; 7 positions agree with TRBD1. The germline gives CDR1 KGHSH, CDR2 LQKENI. J lost 4 bases, V lost 0 bases, and 5 bases had no gene match. This CDR3 has 15 amino acids. The DNA of the CDR3 is TGTGCCAGCTCACCACCCGAACAGGGGACCTATGGCTACACCTTC. It is translated as CASSPPEQGTYGYTF.

The chain uses TRBV13 and TRBJ2-4; the match to TRBD1 covers 7 bases. Losses at the gene ends were 4 bases for V and 5 bases for J; bases not matched to a gene: 5. Germline values: CDR1 PRHDT, CDR2 FYEKMQ (reference sequence). The CDR3 covers 14 residues. In nucleotides, the CDR3 is TGTGCCAGCAGCTCCTTCGGGACAGAAAACATTCAGTACTTC. It translates to CASSSFGTENIQYF.